The present entry profiles one TCR beta chain with its context. Its cognate antigen has yet to be identified. No per-base quality is available; no much larger clone lies one base away. The library was built by means of the immunoSEQ multiplex PCR assay. TCRdb carries this immuneACCESS record with in-frame sequences only. Its versions omit some clonotypes, under half of them owing to an unresolved V gene in the studies checked, with the rest unexplained. Counted in this sample were over 15,000 clones; 80% to 90% of them appeared once. Around 8% of the sample is in the top ten clones. The source of the sample is a study of T cells and Merkel cell carcinoma outcomes (dated by TCRdb to about 2020). In terms of the full investigation: In patients with Merkel cell carcinoma, researchers looked at whether the T-cell repertoire of the tumor, along with T-cell density, could predict clinical outcome. General conclusions and limits of the study: T-cell repertoire features combined with T-cell density were reported to predict clinical outcomes in Merkel cell carcinoma patients.

Samples came from patients with Merkel cell carcinoma. The TCR sequence derives from a human donor with Merkel cell carcinoma. The sample comprised tumor tissue from Merkel cell carcinoma.

The bases are TGTGCCAGCAGCCGACGGCGGGGGGGCTTCTACAATGAGCAGTTCTTC. This yields the protein CASSRRRGGFYNEQFF. The V and J genes are TRBV7-9 and TRBJ2-1, and TRBD2 matches 9 of the central bases. The CDR3 covers 16 residues, taking in both the cysteine and the phenylalanine. Only CDR3 DNA remains: 48 bases, in frame from the first base. Relative to germline, V is missing 5 bases and J is missing 3 bases, with 8 bases of the junction outside any gene match. CDR1 is given as SEHNR and CDR2 as FQNEAQ, both from the germline V gene (reference sequence).